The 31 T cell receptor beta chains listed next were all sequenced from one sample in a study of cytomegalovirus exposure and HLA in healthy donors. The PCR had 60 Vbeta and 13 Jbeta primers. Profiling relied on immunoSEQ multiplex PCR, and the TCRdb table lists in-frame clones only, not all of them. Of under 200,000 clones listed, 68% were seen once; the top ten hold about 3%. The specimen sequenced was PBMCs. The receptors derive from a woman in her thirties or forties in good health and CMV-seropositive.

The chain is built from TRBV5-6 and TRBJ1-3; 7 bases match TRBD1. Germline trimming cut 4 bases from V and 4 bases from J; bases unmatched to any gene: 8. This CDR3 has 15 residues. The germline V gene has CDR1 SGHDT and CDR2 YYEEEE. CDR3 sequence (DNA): TGTGCCAGCAGCGGGCGAACAGGGGCAGGAAACACCATATATTTT. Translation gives CASSGRTGAGNTIYF.

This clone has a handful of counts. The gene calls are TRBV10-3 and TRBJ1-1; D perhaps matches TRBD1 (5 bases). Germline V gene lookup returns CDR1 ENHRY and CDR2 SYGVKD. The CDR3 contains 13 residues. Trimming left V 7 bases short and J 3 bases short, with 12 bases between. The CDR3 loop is CAIKGPDHTEAFF. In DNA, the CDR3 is TGTGCCATCAAGGGGCCGGATCACACTGAAGCTTTCTTT.

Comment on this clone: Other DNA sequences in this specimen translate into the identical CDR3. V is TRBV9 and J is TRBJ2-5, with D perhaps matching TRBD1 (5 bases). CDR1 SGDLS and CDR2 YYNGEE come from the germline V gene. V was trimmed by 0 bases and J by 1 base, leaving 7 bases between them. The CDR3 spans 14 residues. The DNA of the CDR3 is TGTGCCAGCAGCGTAGGTGGGGCCCAAGAGACCCAGTACTTC. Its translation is CASSVGGAQETQYF.

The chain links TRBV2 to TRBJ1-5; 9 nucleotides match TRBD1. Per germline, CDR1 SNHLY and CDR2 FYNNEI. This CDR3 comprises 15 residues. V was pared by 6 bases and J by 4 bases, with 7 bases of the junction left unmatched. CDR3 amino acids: CASSAPGTGNQPQHF. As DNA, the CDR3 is TGTGCCAGCAGCGCCCCCGGGACAGGGAATCAGCCCCAGCATTTT.

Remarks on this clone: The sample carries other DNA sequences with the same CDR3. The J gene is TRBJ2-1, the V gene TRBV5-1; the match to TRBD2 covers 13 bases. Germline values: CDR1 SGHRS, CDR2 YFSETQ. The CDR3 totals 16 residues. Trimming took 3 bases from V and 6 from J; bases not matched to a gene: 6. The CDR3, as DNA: TGCGCCAGCAGCTCCCCCGGACTAGCGGGAGTCAATGAGCAGTTCTTC. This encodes CASSSPGLAGVNEQFF.

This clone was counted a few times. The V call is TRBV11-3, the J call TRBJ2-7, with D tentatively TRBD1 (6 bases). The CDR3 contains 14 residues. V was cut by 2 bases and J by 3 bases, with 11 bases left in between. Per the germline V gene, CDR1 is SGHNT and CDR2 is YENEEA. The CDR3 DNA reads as TGTGCCAGCAGCTTATCAGGGGTCGGCTACGAGCAGTACTTC. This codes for CASSLSGVGYEQYF.

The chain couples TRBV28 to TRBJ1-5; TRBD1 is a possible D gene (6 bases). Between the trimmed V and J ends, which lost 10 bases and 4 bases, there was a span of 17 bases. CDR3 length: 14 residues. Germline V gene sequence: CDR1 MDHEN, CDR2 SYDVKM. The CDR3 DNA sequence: TGTGCCACCGGTTTACAGGGTATAAATCAGCCCCAGCATTTT. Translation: CATGLQGINQPQHF. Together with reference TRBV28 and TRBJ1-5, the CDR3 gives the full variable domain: DVKVTQSSRYLVKRTGEKVFLECVQDMDHENMFWYRQDPGLGLRLIYFSYDVKMKEKGDIPEGYSVSREKKERFSLILESASTNQTSMYLCATGLQGINQPQHFGDGTRLSIL.

For the CDR3, the DNA is TGTGCCAGCAGTTCCGTCTCAGCGGGATTATACGAGCAGTACTTC. Its protein product is CASSSVSAGLYEQYF. V gene TRBV6-6 combines with J gene TRBJ2-7; TRBD2 agrees at 7 bases. Germline trimming cut 4 bases from V and 4 bases from J; bases unmatched to any gene: 10. The CDR3 is 15 amino acids. The germline V gene encodes CDR1 MNHNY and CDR2 SVGAGI (reference sequence).

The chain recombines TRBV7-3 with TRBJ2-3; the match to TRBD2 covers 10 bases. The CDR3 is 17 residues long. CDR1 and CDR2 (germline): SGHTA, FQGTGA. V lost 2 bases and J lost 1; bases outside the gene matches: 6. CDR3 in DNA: TGTGCCAGCAGCTTAGTTGCCGGGACTAGCGGCACAGATACGCAGTATTTT. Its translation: CASSLVAGTSGTDTQYF. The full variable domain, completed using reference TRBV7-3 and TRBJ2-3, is GAGVSQTPSNKVTEKGKYVELRCDPISGHTALYWYRQSLGQGPEFLIYFQGTGAADDSGLPNDRFFAVRPEGSVSTLKIQRTERGDSAVYLCASSLVAGTSGTDTQYFGPGTRLTVL.

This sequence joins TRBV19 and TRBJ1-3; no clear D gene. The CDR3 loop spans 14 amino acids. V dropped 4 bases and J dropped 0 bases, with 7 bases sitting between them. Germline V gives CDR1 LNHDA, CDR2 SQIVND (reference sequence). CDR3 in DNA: TGTGCCAGTAGTAGCGGTAGCTCTGGAAACACCATATATTTT. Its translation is CASSSGSSGNTIYF. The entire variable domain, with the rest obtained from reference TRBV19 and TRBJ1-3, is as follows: DGGITQSPKYLFRKEGQNVTLSCEQNLNHDAMYWYRQDPGQGLRLIYYSQIVNDFQKGDIAEGYSVSREKKESFPLTVTSAQKNPTAFYLCASSSGSSGNTIYFGEGSWLTVV.

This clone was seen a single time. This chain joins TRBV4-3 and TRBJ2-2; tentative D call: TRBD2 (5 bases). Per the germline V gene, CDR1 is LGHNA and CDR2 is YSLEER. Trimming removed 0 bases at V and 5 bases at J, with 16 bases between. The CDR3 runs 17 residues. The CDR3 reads CASSQDQLRGRTGELFF. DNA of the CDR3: TGCGCCAGCAGCCAAGATCAGCTACGGGGTCGAACCGGGGAGCTGTTTTTT.

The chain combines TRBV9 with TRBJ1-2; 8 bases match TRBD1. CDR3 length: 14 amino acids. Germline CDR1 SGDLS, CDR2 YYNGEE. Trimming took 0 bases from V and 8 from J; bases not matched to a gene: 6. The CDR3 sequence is CASSVDQGARGYTF. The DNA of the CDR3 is TGTGCCAGCAGCGTAGACCAGGGGGCTCGGGGCTACACCTTC.

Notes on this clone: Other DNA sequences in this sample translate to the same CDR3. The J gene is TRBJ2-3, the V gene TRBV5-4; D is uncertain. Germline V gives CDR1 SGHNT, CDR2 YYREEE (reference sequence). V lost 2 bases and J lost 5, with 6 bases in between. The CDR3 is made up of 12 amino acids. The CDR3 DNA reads TGTGCCAGCAGCTTAGCGAGAGATACGCAGTATTTT. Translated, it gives CASSLARDTQYF.

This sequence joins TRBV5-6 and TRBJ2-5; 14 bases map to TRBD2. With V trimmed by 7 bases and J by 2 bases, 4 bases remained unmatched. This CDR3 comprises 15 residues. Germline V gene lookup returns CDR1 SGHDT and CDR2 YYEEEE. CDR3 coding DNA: TGTGCCAGCTGGGGGACTAGCGGGGGTCAAGAGACCCAGTACTTC. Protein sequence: CASWGTSGGQETQYF.

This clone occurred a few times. CDR3 DNA sequence: TGTGCCAGCAGCTCGGACAGGGGTACAGGAAACACCATATATTTT. This encodes CASSSDRGTGNTIYF. The rearrangement uses TRBV7-8 and TRBJ1-3; TRBD1 aligns across 9 bases. This CDR3 is 15 amino acids long. Germline V gene lookup returns CDR1 SGHVS and CDR2 FQNEAQ. The trim removed 4 bases at V and 4 bases at J, leaving 5 bases unmatched. The variable domain in full, with the rest retrieved from reference TRBV7-8 and TRBJ1-3, is GAGVSQSPRYKVAKRGQDVALRCDPISGHVSLFWYQQALGQGPEFLTYFQNEAQLDKSGLPSDRFFAERPEGSVSTLKIQRTQQEDSAVYLCASSSDRGTGNTIYFGEGSWLTVV.

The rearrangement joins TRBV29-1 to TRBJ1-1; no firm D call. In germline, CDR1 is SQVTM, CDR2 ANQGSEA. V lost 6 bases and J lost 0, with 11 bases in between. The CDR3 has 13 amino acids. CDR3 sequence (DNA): TGCAGCGTCAAACGACGGGTGAACACTGAAGCTTTCTTT. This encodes CSVKRRVNTEAFF.

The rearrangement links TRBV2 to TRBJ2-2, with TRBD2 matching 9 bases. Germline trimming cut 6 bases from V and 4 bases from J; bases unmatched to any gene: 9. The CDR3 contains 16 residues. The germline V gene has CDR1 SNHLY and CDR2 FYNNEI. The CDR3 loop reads CASSAPAGGGTGELFF. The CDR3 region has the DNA TGTGCCAGCAGCGCCCCAGCGGGAGGAGGCACCGGGGAGCTGTTTTTT.

The CDR3 spells CASSLGVPDEQYF. CDR3 in DNA: TGTGCCAGCAGTCTAGGTGTCCCAGACGAGCAGTACTTC. The chain is built from TRBV6-1 and TRBJ2-7; D is ambiguous. This CDR3 contains 13 residues. The germline CDR1 and CDR2 sequences are MNHNS and SASEGT. With 5 bases removed from V and 5 bases from J, the gap between germline ends came to 13 bases.

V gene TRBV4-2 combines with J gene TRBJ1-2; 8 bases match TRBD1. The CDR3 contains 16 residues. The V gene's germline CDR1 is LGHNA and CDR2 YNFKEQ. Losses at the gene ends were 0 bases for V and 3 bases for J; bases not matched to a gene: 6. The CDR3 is CASSQDAGGNYYGYTF. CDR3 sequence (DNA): TGTGCCAGCAGCCAAGATGCAGGGGGCAATTACTATGGCTACACCTTC.

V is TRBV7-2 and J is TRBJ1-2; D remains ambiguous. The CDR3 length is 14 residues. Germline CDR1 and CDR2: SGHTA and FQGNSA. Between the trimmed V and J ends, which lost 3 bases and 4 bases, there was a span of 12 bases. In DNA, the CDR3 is TGTGCCAGCAGCTTTTTCCCAGAGGGCTATGGCTACACCTTC. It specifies CASSFFPEGYGYTF. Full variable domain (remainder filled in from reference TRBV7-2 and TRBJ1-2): GAGVSQSPSNKVTEKGKDVELRCDPISGHTALYWYRQSLGQGLEFLIYFQGNSAPDKSGLPSDRFSAERTGGSVSTLTIQRTQQEDSAVYLCASSFFPEGYGYTFGSGTRLTVV.

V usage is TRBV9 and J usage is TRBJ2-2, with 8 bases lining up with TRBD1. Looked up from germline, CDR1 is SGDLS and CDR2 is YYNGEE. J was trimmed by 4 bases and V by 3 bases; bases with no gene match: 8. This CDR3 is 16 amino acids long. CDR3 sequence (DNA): TGTGCCAGCAGCGGAACCGGGACAGGTTTCACCGGGGAGCTGTTTTTT. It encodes CASSGTGTGFTGELFF.

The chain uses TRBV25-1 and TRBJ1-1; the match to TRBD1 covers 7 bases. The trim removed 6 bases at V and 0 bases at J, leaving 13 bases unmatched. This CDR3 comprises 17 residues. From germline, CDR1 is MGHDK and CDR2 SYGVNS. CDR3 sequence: CASSPDDRARMNTEAFF. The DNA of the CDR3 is TGTGCCAGCAGCCCCGACGACAGGGCGCGGATGAACACTGAAGCTTTCTTT. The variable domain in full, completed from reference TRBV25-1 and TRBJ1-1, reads EADIYQTPRYLVIGTGKKITLECSQTMGHDKMYWYQQDPGMELHLIHYSYGVNSTEKGDLSSESTVSRIRTEHFPLTLESARPSHTSQYLCASSPDDRARMNTEAFFGQGTRLTVV.

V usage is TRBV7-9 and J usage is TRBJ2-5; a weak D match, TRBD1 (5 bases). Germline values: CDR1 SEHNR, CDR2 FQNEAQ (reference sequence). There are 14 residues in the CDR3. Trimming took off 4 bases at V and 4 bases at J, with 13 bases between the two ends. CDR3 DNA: TGTGCCAGCAGCTCGCAGGGTAGTGGAGAGACCCAGTACTTC. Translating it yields CASSSQGSGETQYF.

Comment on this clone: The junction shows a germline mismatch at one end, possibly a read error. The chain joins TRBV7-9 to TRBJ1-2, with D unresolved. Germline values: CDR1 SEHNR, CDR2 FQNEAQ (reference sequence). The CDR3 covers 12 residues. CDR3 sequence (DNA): TGTTCCAGCAGCCCTTCCGGGGATGGCTACACCTTC. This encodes CSSSPSGDGYTF.

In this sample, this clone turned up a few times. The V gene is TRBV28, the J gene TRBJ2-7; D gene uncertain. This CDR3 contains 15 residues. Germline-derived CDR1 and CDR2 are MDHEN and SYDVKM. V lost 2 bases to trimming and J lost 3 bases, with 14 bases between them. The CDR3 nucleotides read TGTGCCAGCAGTTTAGATGGGCACTCTGACTACGAGCAGTACTTC. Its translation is CASSLDGHSDYEQYF.

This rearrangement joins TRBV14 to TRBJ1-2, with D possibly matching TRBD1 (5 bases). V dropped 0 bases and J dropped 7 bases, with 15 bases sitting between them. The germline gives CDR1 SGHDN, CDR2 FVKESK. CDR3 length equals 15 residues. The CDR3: CASSQDPGLVAGYTF. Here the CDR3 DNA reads TGTGCCAGCAGCCAAGATCCAGGGTTGGTGGCTGGCTACACCTTC.

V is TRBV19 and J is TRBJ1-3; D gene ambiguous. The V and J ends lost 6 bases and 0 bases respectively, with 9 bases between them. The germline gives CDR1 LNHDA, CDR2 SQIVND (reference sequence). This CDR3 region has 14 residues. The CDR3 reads CASRRPHSGNTIYF. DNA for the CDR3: TGTGCCAGTAGGAGGCCGCACTCTGGAAACACCATATATTTT.

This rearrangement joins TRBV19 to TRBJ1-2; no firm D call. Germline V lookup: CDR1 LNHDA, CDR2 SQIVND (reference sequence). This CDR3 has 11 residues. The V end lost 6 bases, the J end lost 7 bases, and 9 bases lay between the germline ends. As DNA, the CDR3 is TGTGCCAGTAGGTCGGGGTTTGGCTACACCTTC. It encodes CASRSGFGYTF.

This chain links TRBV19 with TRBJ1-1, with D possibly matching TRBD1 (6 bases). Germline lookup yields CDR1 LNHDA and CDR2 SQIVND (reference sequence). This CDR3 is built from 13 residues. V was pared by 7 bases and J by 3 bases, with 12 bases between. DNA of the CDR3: TGTGCCAGTACCCAGGGGCGGGACACTGAAGCTTTCTTT. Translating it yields CASTQGRDTEAFF.

The CDR3 protein is CASSRTGGETQYF. DNA for the CDR3: TGTGCCAGCAGCCGCACAGGGGGGGAGACCCAGTACTTC. The chain joins TRBV6-5 to TRBJ2-5; TRBD1 agrees at 8 bases. The CDR3 totals 13 residues. V trimming: 6 bases; J trimming: 5 bases; junction bases outside the gene matches: 5. The V gene's germline CDR1 is MNHEY and CDR2 SVGAGI.

The chain's CDR3 is CASSPSTGLAYEQYF. The CDR3 region has the DNA TGTGCCAGCAGTCCCTCAACAGGGTTGGCCTACGAGCAGTACTTC. The chain links TRBV6-1 to TRBJ2-7, with a weak D call TRBD1 (6 bases). CDR3 size: 15 residues. Per germline, CDR1 MNHNS and CDR2 SASEGT. V was pared by 5 bases and J by 2 bases, with 16 bases between.